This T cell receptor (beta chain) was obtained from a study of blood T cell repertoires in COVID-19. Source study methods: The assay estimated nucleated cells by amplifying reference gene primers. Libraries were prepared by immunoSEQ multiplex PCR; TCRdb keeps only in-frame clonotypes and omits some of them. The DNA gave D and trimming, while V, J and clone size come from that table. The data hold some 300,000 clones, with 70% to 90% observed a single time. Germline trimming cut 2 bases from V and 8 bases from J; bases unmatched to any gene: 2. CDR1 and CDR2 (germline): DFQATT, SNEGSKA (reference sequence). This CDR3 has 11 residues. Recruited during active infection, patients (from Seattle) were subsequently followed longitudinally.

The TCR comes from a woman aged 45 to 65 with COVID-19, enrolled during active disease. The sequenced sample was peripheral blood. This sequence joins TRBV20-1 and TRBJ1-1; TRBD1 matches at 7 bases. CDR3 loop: CSARNRGEAFF. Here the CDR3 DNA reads TGCAGTGCTAGAAACAGGGGCGAAGCTTTCTTT.